The clone carrying this T cell receptor (beta chain) has a count of ten or more. The antigen is not known. These data originate in a study of T cells after yellow fever vaccination. Looking at the study overall: SMART-Seq v4 Ultra Low Input handled preparation of low-cell-number fractions. Study conclusions and caveats: Overall, a small share of clonotypes was seen in both CD4 and CD8 compartments. The booster saw the reappearance of most primary-vaccination clones (approximately 96% CD4, roughly 87% CD8).

The CDR3 is 15 amino acids. The V gene's germline CDR1 is DFQATT and CDR2 SNEGSKA (reference sequence). V lost 5 bases, J lost 1 base, and 15 bases lay in between. A process of 5'RACE template switching, which added a universal primer site and UMIs, was used to make TCR cDNA. One entry per CDR3 protein, called by TCRdb with MiXCR from the 5' RACE reads. Among under 250,000 distinct CDR3 sequences listed, 3% to 3.5% were seen once. The input for sequencing was CD4+ T cells sorted from PBMCs, taken 10 days after the yellow fever booster vaccination. V gene TRBV20-1 combines with J gene TRBJ2-1, with D possibly being TRBD1 or TRBD2 (7 bases each). This TCR came from a young man who received the YFV17D yellow fever vaccine. Here the CDR3 DNA reads TGCAGTGCTCGAGCAGGGGGGGGATCCTACAATGAGCAGTTCTTC. This sequence encodes CSARAGGGSYNEQFF.